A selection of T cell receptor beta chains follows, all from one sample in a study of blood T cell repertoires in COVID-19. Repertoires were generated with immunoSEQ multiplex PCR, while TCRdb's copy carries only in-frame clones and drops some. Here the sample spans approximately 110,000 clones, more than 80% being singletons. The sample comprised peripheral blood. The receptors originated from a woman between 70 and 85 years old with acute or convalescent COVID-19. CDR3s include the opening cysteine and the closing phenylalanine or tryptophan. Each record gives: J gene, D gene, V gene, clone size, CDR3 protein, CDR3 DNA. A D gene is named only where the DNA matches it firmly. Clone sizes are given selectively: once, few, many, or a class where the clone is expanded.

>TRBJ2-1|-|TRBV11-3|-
CASSRDPRGNEQFF
TGTGCCAGCAGCCGGGACCCCCGGGGGAATGAGCAGTTCTTC
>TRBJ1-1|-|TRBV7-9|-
CASSLAPTQGGFRGEAFF
TGTGCCAGCAGCTTAGCCCCCACTCAGGGAGGGTTTCGGGGTGAAGCTTTCTTT
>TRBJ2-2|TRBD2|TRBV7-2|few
CASRQAGSSGELFF
TGTGCCAGCAGACAAGCGGGGTCTTCCGGGGAGCTGTTTTTT
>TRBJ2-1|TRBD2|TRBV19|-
CASSSSGGAYNEQFF
TGTGCCAGTAGTTCAAGCGGGGGGGCCTACAATGAGCAGTTCTTC
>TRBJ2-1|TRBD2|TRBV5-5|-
CASSLKRASGSNEQFF
TGTGCCAGCAGCTTGAAAAGGGCTAGCGGGAGTAATGAGCAGTTCTTC
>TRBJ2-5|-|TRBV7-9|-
CASSLLETQYF
TGTGCCAGCAGCTTACTTGAGACCCAGTACTTC
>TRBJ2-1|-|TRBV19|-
CASSIRGSGEQFF
TGTGCCAGTAGTATTAGGGGGAGTGGGGAGCAGTTCTTC
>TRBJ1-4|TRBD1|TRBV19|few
CASSIAGGATNEKLFF
TGTGCCAGTAGTATAGCAGGGGGCGCAACTAATGAAAAACTGTTTTTT
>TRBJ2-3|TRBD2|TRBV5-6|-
CASSLGTSLRTDTQYF
TGTGCCAGCAGCTTGGGGACTAGCCTACGCACAGATACGCAGTATTTT
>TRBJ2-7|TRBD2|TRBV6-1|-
CASGGAGGPSEQYF
TGTGCCAGCGGTGGAGCGGGAGGGCCTAGCGAGCAGTACTTC
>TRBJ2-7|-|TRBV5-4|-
CASSLDGRTYEQYF
TGTGCCAGCAGCTTGGACGGCAGGACCTACGAGCAGTACTTC
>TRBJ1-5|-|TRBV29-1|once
CSVASKLNQPQHF
TGCAGCGTTGCGTCAAAGCTCAATCAGCCCCAGCATTTT
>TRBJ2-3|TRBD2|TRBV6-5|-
CAIPWGGGTDTQYF
TGTGCCATTCCGTGGGGGGGTGGCACAGATACGCAGTATTTT
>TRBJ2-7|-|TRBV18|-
CASSPTELNPRLRTYEQYF
TGTGCCAGCTCACCGACGGAGCTTAATCCCCGTCTGAGGACCTACGAGCAGTACTTC